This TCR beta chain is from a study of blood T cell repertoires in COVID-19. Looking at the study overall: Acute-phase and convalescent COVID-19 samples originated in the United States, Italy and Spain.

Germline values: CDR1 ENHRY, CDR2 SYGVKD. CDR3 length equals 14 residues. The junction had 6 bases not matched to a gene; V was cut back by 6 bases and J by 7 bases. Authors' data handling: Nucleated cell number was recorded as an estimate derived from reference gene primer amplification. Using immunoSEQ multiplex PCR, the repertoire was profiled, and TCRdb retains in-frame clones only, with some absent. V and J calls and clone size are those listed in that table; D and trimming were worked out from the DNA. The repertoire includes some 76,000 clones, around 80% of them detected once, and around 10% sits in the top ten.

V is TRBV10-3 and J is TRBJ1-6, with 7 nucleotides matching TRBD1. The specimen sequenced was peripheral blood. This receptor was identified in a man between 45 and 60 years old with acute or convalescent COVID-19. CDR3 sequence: CAISLGQRNSPLHF. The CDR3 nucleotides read TGTGCCATCAGCCTGGGACAGCGGAATTCACCCCTCCACTTT.